This T cell receptor beta chain is from a study of shared clonotypes between healthy human individuals. The CDR3 runs to 17 residues. V was cut by 5 bases and J by 4 bases, with 21 bases left in between. Germline V gives CDR1 LNHDA, CDR2 SQIVND (reference sequence). Profiled with immunoSEQ multiplex PCR; TCRdb holds only in-frame clones, not every one. The sample records roughly 1,100,000 clones, approximately 76% being singletons. The sample was memory CD4+ T cells sorted from blood. Noted subset: CD45RA-negative fraction. This TCR was recovered from a man aged 18 to 29 in good health. The chain links TRBV19 to TRBJ1-5, with a possible D match to TRBD1 (6 bases). Here the CDR3 reads CASSPWGGRVKNQPQHF. As DNA, the CDR3 is TGTGCCAGTAGTCCTTGGGGGGGGCGAGTAAAAAATCAGCCCCAGCATTTT. The full variable domain, rest sourced from reference TRBV19 and TRBJ1-5, is DGGITQSPKYLFRKEGQNVTLSCEQNLNHDAMYWYRQDPGQGLRLIYYSQIVNDFQKGDIAEGYSVSREKKESFPLTVTSAQKNPTAFYLCASSPWGGRVKNQPQHFGDGTRLSIL.